This paragraph covers one TCR beta chain sequence. This sample is part of a study of OX40 agonist ivuxolimab in advanced cancers. Collection of blood occurred at baseline, at cycle 4 day 1, and at cycle 7 day 1. V shed 4 bases, J shed 2 bases, and the junction held 6 bases outside the gene matches. This CDR3 region has 16 residues. Germline V CDR1 and CDR2: MNHEY, SMNVEV (reference sequence). The method was immunoSEQ multiplex PCR; TCRdb's version includes in-frame clones alone and lacks a portion of them. The sample contains approximately 74,000 clones, around nine tenths of which appear only once. The chain has TRBV27 and TRBJ2-3, with TRBD2 matching 10 bases. This TCR was sampled from an adult with an advanced solid tumor such as melanoma, head and neck, liver or kidney cancer. The sequenced sample was CD4+ or CD8+ T cells sorted from blood, obtained in a trial of the OX40 agonist ivuxolimab. The CDR3: CASSSLLAGDTDTQYF. The DNA of the CDR3 is TGTGCCAGCAGTTCCCTCCTAGCGGGAGACACAGATACGCAGTATTTT.